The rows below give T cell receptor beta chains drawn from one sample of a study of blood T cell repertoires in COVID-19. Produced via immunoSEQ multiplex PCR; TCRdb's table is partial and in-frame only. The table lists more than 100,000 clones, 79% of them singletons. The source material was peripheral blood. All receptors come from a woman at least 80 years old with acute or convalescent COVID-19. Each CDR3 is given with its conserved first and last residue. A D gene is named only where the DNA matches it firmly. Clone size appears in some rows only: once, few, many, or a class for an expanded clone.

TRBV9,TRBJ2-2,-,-,TGTGCCAGCAGCGGTAACGGGGAGCTGTTTTTT,CASSGNGELFF
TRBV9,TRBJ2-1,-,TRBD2,TGTGCCAGCAGCCCGGGACTAGCGAGCTACAATGAGCAGTTCTTC,CASSPGLASYNEQFF
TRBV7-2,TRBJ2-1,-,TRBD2,TGTGCCAGCAGCTTAGTAGCGAGGGGACTAGCGAACTACAATGAGCAGTTCTTC,CASSLVARGLANYNEQFF
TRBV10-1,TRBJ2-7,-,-,TGCGCCAGCAGGTCGGACAATTCCTACGAGCAGTACTTC,CASRSDNSYEQYF
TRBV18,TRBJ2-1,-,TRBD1,TGTGCCAGCTCACCAGATCGACAGGGGGCTCGCAATGAGCAGTTCTTC,CASSPDRQGARNEQFF
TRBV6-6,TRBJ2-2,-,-,TGTGCCAGCGCATCTAACTCGAACACCGGGGAGCTGTTTTTT,CASASNSNTGELFF
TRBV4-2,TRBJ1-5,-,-,TGTGCCAGCAGCCCGACGGTGGGGGCTCGTCAGCCCCAGCATTTT,CASSPTVGARQPQHF
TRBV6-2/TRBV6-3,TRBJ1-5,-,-,TGTGCCAGCAGTTACCACCGGGTTCTACGATCGAATCAGCCCCAGCATTTT,CASSYHRVLRSNQPQHF
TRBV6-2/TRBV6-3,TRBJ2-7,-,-,TGTGCCAGCAGTTACCTTCGGGTGAGCTACGAGCAGTACTTC,CASSYLRVSYEQYF
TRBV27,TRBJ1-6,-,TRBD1,TGTGCCAGCAGCCCACTGCCCGGGACAGGGAATTCACCCCTCCACTTT,CASSPLPGTGNSPLHF
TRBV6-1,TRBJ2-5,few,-,TGTGCCAGCAGTGGCGAGACCGCGGGCAGGCGAACAGAGACCCAGTACTTC,CASSGETAGRRTETQYF
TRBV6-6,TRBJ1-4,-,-,TGTGCCAGCAGTTACGAGGGTACAACTAATGAAAAACTGTTTTTT,CASSYEGTTNEKLFF
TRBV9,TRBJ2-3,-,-,TGTGCCAGCAGCGTAGCGGGCGGGACTCCAGATACGCAGTATTTT,CASSVAGGTPDTQYF
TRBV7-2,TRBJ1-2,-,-,TGTGCCAGCAGCACCCGCCCCGCGGTCTATGGCTACACCTTC,CASSTRPAVYGYTF
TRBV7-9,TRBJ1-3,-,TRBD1,TGTGCCAGCAGCTTAATGGGACAGGGGGACACCATATATTTT,CASSLMGQGDTIYF
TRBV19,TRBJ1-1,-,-,TGTGCCAGTAGTGTCGGACAGAAGAACACTGAAGCTTTCTTT,CASSVGQKNTEAFF
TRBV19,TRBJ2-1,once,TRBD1,TGTGCCAGTAGCCTCCTACAGGGGGCCTACAATGAGCAGTTCTTC,CASSLLQGAYNEQFF
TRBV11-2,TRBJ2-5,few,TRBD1,TGTGCCAGCAGCCGACAGGGGGGCTCAGAGACCCAGTACTTC,CASSRQGGSETQYF
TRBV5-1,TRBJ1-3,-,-,TGCGCCAGCAGCACCCTTACAGGCACTGGAAACACCATATATTTT,CASSTLTGTGNTIYF
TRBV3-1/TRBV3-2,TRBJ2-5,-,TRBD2,TGTGCCAGCAGCCCGGGCGGGGGGCGAGAGACCCAGTACTTC,CASSPGGGRETQYF
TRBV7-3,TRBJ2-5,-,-,TGTGCCAGCAGCTTACTGGGGGCAGGGGCCCAAGAGACCCAGTACTTC,CASSLLGAGAQETQYF
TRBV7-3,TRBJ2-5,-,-,TGTGCCAGCAGCTCCCAGGGGCGGGAGACCCAGTACTTC,CASSSQGRETQYF
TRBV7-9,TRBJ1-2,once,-,TGTGCCAGCAGCTTTGAGGCGAGGAGATATGGCTACACCTTC,CASSFEARRYGYTF
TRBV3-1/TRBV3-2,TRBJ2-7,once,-,TGTGCCAGCCATGGGGCGGGAACCCAGCAGTACTTC,CASHGAGTQQYF
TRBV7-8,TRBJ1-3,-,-,TGTGCCAGCAGCTTAGTAAGGGGTTCCGGCTCTGGAAACACCATATATTTT,CASSLVRGSGSGNTIYF
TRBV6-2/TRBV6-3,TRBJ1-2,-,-,TGTGCCAGCAGTGACCTATCGTCGGGAGACTATGGCTACACCTTC,CASSDLSSGDYGYTF
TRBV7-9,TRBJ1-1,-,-,TGTGCCAGCAGCTTAGTCCAGAACACTGAAGCTTTCTTT,CASSLVQNTEAFF
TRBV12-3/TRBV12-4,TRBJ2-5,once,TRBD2,TGTGCCAGCAGTTTTAGCGGGACGGAGACCCAGTACTTC,CASSFSGTETQYF
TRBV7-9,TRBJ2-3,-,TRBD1,TGTGCCAGCAGCCGGACAGGGGTTGCAGATACGCAGTATTTT,CASSRTGVADTQYF
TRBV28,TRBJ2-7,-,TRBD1,TGTGCCAGCAGCCCGCGACAGGGGGCTTCCTACGAGCAGTACTTC,CASSPRQGASYEQYF